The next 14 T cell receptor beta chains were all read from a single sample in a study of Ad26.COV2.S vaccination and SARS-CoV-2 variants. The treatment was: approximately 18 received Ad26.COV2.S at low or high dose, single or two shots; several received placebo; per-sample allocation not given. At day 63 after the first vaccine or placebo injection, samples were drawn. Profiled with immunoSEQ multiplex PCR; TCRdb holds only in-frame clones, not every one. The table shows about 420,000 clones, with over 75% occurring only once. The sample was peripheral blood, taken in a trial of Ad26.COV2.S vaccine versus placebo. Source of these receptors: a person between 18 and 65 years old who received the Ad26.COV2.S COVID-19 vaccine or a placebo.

In DNA form, the CDR3 reads TGTGCCAGCAGCTTAGTCCCTACAGGGGCGTACACTGAAGCTTTCTTT. This encodes CASSLVPTGAYTEAFF. The chain employs TRBV7-2 and TRBJ1-1, with 7 bases that match TRBD1. The CDR3 is made up of 16 amino acids. V was pared by 1 base and J by 3 bases, with 8 bases of the junction left unmatched. CDR1 is SGHTA, CDR2 FQGNSA, per germline.

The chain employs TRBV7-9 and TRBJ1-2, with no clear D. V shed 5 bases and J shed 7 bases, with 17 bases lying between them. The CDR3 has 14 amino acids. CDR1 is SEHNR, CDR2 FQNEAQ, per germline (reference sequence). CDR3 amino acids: CASSKSSTEAGYTF. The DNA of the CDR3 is TGTGCCAGCAGCAAAAGTTCAACAGAGGCTGGCTACACCTTC.

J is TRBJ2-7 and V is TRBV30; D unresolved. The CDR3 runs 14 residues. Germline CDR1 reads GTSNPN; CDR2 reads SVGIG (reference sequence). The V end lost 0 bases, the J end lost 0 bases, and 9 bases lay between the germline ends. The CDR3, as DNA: TGTGCCTGGAGTGTACACGCGCTCTCCTACGAGCAGTACTTC. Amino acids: CAWSVHALSYEQYF.

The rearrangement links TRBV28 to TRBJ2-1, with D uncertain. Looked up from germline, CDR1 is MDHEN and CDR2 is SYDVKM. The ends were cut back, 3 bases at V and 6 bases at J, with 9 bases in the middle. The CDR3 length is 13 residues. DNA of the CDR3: TGTGCCAGCAGTTTCGATGTCCCCAATGAGCAGTTCTTC. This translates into CASSFDVPNEQFF.

The DNA of the CDR3 is TGTGCCAGTAGTAGCCCCCCCAGGGGGCATGGAGATACGCAGTATTTT. Amino acid sequence: CASSSPPRGHGDTQYF. The rearrangement joins TRBV19 to TRBJ2-3; 8 nucleotides match TRBD1. Germline CDR1 is LNHDA and CDR2 is SQIVND (reference sequence). The CDR3 consists of 16 residues. The V and J ends lost 4 bases and 5 bases, in that order; junction bases with no gene match: 11.

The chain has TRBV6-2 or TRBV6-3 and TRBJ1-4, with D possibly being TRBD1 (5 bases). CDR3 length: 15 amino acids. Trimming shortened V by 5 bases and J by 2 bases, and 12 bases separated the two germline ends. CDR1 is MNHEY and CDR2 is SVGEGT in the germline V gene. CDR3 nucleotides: TGTGCCAGCAGTACGAGGGACCCCACTAATGAAAAACTGTTTTTT. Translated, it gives CASSTRDPTNEKLFF.

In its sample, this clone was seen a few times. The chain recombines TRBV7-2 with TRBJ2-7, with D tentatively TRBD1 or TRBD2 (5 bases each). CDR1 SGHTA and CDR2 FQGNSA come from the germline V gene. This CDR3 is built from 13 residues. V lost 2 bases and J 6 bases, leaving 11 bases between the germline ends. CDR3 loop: CASSLHGGSEQYF. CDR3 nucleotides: TGTGCCAGCAGCTTACATGGGGGAAGCGAGCAGTACTTC.

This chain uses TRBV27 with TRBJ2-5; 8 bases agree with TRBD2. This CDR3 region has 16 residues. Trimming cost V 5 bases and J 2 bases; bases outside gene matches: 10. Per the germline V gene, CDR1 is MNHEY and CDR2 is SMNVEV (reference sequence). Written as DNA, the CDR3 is TGTGCCAGCAGTCCCCATAGCGGGAAGAGGCAAGAGACCCAGTACTTC. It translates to CASSPHSGKRQETQYF.

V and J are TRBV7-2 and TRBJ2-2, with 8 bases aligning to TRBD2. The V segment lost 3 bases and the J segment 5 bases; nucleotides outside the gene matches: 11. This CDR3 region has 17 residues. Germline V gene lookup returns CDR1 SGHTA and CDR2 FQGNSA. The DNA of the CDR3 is TGTGCCAGCAGCTTCCCGGGGGGGGCTACCAGTACCGGGGAGCTGTTTTTT. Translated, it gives CASSFPGGATSTGELFF.

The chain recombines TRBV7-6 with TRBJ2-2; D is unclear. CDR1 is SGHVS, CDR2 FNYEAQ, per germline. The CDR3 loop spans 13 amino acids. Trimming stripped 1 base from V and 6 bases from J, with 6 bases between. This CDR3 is CASSLVGPGELFF. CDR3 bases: TGTGCCAGCAGCTTAGTGGGCCCCGGGGAGCTGTTTTTT.

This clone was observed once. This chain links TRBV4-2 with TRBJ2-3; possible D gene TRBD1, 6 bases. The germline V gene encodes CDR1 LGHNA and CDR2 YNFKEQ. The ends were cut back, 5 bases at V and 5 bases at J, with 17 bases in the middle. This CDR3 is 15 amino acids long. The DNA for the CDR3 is TGTGCCAGCAGCAACACCGGGACAAGTGGAGATACGCAGTATTTT. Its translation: CASSNTGTSGDTQYF.

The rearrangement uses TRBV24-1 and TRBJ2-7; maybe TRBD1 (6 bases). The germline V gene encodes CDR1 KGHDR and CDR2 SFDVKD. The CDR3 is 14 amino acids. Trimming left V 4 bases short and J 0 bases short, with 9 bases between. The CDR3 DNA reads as TGTGCCACCAGTGACACAGGGTTCTCCTACGAGCAGTACTTC. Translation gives CATSDTGFSYEQYF.

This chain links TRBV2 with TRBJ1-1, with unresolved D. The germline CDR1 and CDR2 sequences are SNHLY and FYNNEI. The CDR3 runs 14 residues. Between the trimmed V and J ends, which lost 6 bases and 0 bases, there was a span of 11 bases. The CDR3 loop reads CASSAPGMNTEAFF. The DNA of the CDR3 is TGTGCCAGCAGCGCGCCGGGTATGAACACTGAAGCTTTCTTT.

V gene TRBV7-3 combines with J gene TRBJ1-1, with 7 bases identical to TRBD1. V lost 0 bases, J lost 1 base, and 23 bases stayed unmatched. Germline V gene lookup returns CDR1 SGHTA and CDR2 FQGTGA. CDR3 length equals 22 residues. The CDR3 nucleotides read TGTGCCAGCAGCTTAACGAGACCCCGGGGGGCGACAGGGAAGGTGTGGAACACTGAAGCTTTCTTT. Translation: CASSLTRPRGATGKVWNTEAFF.